The entry that follows covers one T cell receptor beta chain sequence. The table came from immunoSEQ multiplex PCR; TCRdb's copy has only in-frame clones and leaves some out. The repertoire holds 90,000 to 150,000 clones, around 64% seen once, with approximately 0.86% in the top ten. This entry is derived from a study of blood T cell repertoires in COVID-19. Study context: PBMCs, B-cell-depleted T cells, or T cells were the source of the cDNA or gDNA that made up the material.

Deletions cut 0 bases from V and 0 bases from J, with 7 bases between. CDR1 and CDR2 from the germline V gene are SGDLS and YYNGEE. The CDR3 is 15 amino acids. This receptor was obtained from a human donor with acute or convalescent COVID-19. The donor label of this sample is uncertain. The chain joins TRBV9 to TRBJ2-1, with D unclear. The specimen sequenced was peripheral blood. CDR3 sequence (DNA): TGTGCCAGCAGCGTAGGGTTCAGCTCCTACAATGAGCAGTTCTTC. Translation gives CASSVGFSSYNEQFF.